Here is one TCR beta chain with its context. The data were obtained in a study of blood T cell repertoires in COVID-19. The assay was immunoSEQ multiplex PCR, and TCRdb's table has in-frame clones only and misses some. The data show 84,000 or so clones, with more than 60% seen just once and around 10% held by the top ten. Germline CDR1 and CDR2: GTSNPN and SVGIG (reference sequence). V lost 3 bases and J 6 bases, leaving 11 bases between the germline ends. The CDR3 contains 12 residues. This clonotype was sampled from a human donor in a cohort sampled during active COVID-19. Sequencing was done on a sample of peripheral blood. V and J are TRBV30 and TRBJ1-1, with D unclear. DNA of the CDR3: TGTGCCTGGAGGATAGTTTACCCTGAAGCTTTCTTT. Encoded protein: CAWRIVYPEAFF. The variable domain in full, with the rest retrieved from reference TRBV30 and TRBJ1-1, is SQTIHQWPATLVQPVGSPLSLECTVEGTSNPNLYWYRQAAGRGLQLLFYSVGIGQISSEVPQNLSASRPQDRQFILSSKKLLLSDSGFYLCAWRIVYPEAFFGQGTRLTVV.